A selection of T cell receptor beta chains follows, all from one sample in a study of blood T cell repertoires in COVID-19. Generated by immunoSEQ multiplex PCR, the TCRdb table keeps only in-frame clones and is missing some. The sample contains tens of thousands of clones, 84% of which appear only once. Sequencing was carried out using peripheral blood. These receptors all come from a human donor in a cohort sampled during active COVID-19. Each CDR3 is given with its conserved first and last residue. A D gene is named only where the DNA matches it firmly. Size is stated for part of the rows, as once, few or many counts, or as a class when the clone is expanded.

>TRBD2|TRBV19|TRBJ2-5|-
TGTGCCAGTTCCATGACTAGCGGGACGGAGACCCAGTACTTC
CASSMTSGTETQYF
>-|TRBV3-1/TRBV3-2|TRBJ1-1|-
TGTGCCAGCAGCCGAGACAGGATCACTGAAGCTTTCTTT
CASSRDRITEAFF
>TRBD1|TRBV24-1|TRBJ2-5|-
TGTGCCACCAGTCCATCCGGGACAGGGGAAGAGACCCAGTACTTC
CATSPSGTGEETQYF
>-|TRBV27|TRBJ2-7|-
TGTGCCAGCAGTCCCCGACAGCTTTTGTCCTACGAGCAGTACTTC
CASSPRQLLSYEQYF
>-|TRBV9|TRBJ2-2|-
TGTGCCAGCAGGGAGGGACGATTGAACACCGGGGAGCTGTTTTTT
CASREGRLNTGELFF
>-|TRBV30|TRBJ1-1|-
TGTGCCTGGAGTGTAAAAGGAGGCACTGAAGCTTTCTTT
CAWSVKGGTEAFF
>TRBD2|TRBV2|TRBJ2-1|few
TGTGCCAGCAGAGAGGGGACTAGCTACAATGAGCAGTTCTTC
CASREGTSYNEQFF
>TRBD1|TRBV12-3/TRBV12-4|TRBJ1-5|once
TGTGCCACATCAGGGACAGGGGGTCAGCCCCAGCATTTT
CATSGTGGQPQHF
>-|TRBV13|TRBJ2-2|-
TGTGCCAGCAGCTTAGACCGTCGAGCCGGGGAGCTGTTTTTT
CASSLDRRAGELFF
>-|TRBV5-1|TRBJ2-5|-
TGCGCCAGCAGCTTGTTACAGCGGGCCCAAGAGACCCAGTACTTC
CASSLLQRAQETQYF
>-|TRBV10-3|TRBJ1-3|once
TGTGCCATCAGTGGGACACATCTTGGAAACACCATATATTTT
CAISGTHLGNTIYF
>TRBD1|TRBV7-2|TRBJ1-3|few
TGTGCCAGCAGTCAGGACAGGGGGCCTGGAAACACCATATATTTT
CASSQDRGPGNTIYF
>-|TRBV5-1|TRBJ2-1|few
TGCGCCAGCAGCCCGGCCCTGGGACTGGCCTCCTACAATGAGCAGTTCTTC
CASSPALGLASYNEQFF
>TRBD2|TRBV11-2|TRBJ2-3|-
TGTGCCAGCAGCCCCTGGAGAGGGCGGGAGCAAGGCGAGTATTTT
CASSPWRGREQGEYF
>TRBD2|TRBV14|TRBJ2-5|once
TGTGCCAGCAGCCAAGATAGCGGGAGACGTGAGACCCAGTACTTC
CASSQDSGRRETQYF